Presented here are 15 T cell receptor beta chains from one specimen sequenced in a study of T cells after yellow fever vaccination. One entry per CDR3 protein results from TCRdb running MiXCR on the 5' RACE reads. The sample contains 510,000 or so distinct CDR3 sequences, about a fifth of which appear only once. The sequenced sample was PBMCs, obtained 15 days after the yellow fever booster vaccination. These receptor sequences come from a man between 25 and 39 years old who received the YFV17D yellow fever vaccine.

This chain uses TRBV20-1 with TRBJ2-5; 10 bases line up with TRBD2. After removal of 3 bases from V and 5 bases from J, the junction contained 6 bases not matched to a gene. Per the germline V gene, CDR1 is DFQATT and CDR2 is SNEGSKA (reference sequence). The CDR3 is made up of 14 amino acids. The CDR3 protein is CSARMSGRAETQYF. As DNA, the CDR3 is TGCAGTGCTAGGATGAGCGGGAGGGCCGAGACCCAGTACTTC.

The CDR3 bases are TGCAGTGGAAGGGAGCAAAGGGGTACGCAGTATTTT. Residues: CSGREQRGTQYF. V gene TRBV20-1 combines with J gene TRBJ2-3; perhaps D is TRBD1 or TRBD2 (5 bases each). The CDR3 spans 12 residues. V lost 7 bases, J lost 8 bases, and 16 bases lay in between. Germline values: CDR1 DFQATT, CDR2 SNEGSKA (reference sequence).

In this sample, this clonotype turned up once. The rearrangement links TRBV14 to TRBJ2-1; the match to TRBD2 covers 8 bases. J gave up 2 bases and V 5 bases, and 8 bases lay outside the gene matches. CDR1 is SGHDN and CDR2 is FVKESK in the germline V gene. This CDR3 has 16 amino acids. The CDR3 loop reads CASSTFRGLAYNEQFF. The CDR3 DNA reads as TGTGCCAGCAGCACATTCCGGGGACTAGCCTACAATGAGCAGTTCTTC.

This clonotype has a single count. The V and J genes are TRBV28 and TRBJ2-5, with 7 nucleotides matching TRBD1. CDR1 and CDR2 from the germline V gene are MDHEN and SYDVKM. The CDR3 is 14 amino acids. V was clipped by 10 bases and J by 0 bases; unmatched bases: 8. The CDR3 reads CAISFGTDQETQYF. DNA for the CDR3: TGTGCCATCAGCTTTGGGACAGACCAAGAGACCCAGTACTTC.

This clonotype has more than one count but fewer than ten. J is TRBJ1-1 and V is TRBV7-2; unclear D gene. The CDR3 covers 14 residues. V was shortened by 1 base and J by 6 bases, with 12 bases between the two germline ends. The germline V gene encodes CDR1 SGHTA and CDR2 FQGNSA. CDR3 DNA sequence: TGTGCCAGCAGCTTAGTATTAACATATCCTGAAGCTTTCTTT. As protein: CASSLVLTYPEAFF.

In its sample, this clonotype was seen a few times. The genes are TRBV12-3 or TRBV12-4 and TRBJ1-1, with D maybe TRBD1 (6 bases). This CDR3 spans 11 amino acids. V shed 6 bases and J shed 8 bases, with 10 bases lying between them. The CDR3 loop is CASSHGTEAFF. DNA for the CDR3: TGTGCCAGCAGCCACGGGACAGAAGCTTTCTTT.

The CDR3 sequence is CASSRSGSADTQYF. In DNA form, the CDR3 reads TGCGCCAGCAGCCGTAGCGGGAGTGCAGATACGCAGTATTTT. This chain uses TRBV5-1 with TRBJ2-3, with 9 positions matching TRBD2. The CDR3 is made up of 14 amino acids. Germline trimming cut 4 bases from V and 4 bases from J; bases unmatched to any gene: 4. In germline, CDR1 is SGHRS, CDR2 YFSETQ.

The rearrangement joins TRBV7-2 to TRBJ2-3; D uncertain. Germline V gene sequence: CDR1 SGHTA, CDR2 FQGNSA. Between the trimmed V and J ends, which lost 0 bases and 8 bases, there was a span of 9 bases. The CDR3 consists of 13 residues. The CDR3 is CASSLAPRATQYF. CDR3 in DNA: TGTGCCAGCAGCTTAGCGCCTCGGGCTACGCAGTATTTT.

The table lists this clonotype with a few counts. V is TRBV24-1 and J is TRBJ2-7; 8 bases are a match to TRBD1. V shed 1 base and J 3 bases; nucleotides not matched to a gene: 10. CDR1 is KGHDR, CDR2 SFDVKD, per germline. CDR3 length equals 17 residues. The CDR3 spells CATSDFTRGQANYEQYF. The CDR3, as DNA: TGTGCCACCAGTGATTTTACCCGGGGACAGGCCAACTACGAGCAGTACTTC.

This rearrangement joins TRBV6-1 to TRBJ1-1; TRBD1 agrees at 10 bases. Per germline, CDR1 MNHNS and CDR2 SASEGT. CDR3 length equals 16 residues. Trimming cost V 10 bases and J 4 bases; bases outside gene matches: 15. CDR3 sequence reads: CATPPPGQGSCTEAFF. For the CDR3, the DNA is TGTGCCACCCCTCCTCCGGGACAGGGGTCTTGCACTGAAGCTTTCTTT.

This chain uses TRBV20-1 with TRBJ2-1; 7 nucleotides line up with TRBD2. Germline V gene sequence: CDR1 DFQATT, CDR2 SNEGSKA (reference sequence). The CDR3 loop spans 16 amino acids. With 0 bases clipped from V and 4 bases from J, the junction kept 9 bases outside the gene matches. For the CDR3, the DNA is TGCAGTGCTAGAGATCGTCGGCGCGGGAGTTACAATGAGCAGTTCTTC. Protein: CSARDRRRGSYNEQFF.

This clonotype was counted between two and nine times. This rearrangement joins TRBV7-9 to TRBJ2-3; TRBD2 is a possible D gene (6 bases). V dropped 4 bases and J dropped 4 bases, with 15 bases sitting between them. Germline V gene sequence: CDR1 SEHNR, CDR2 FQNEAQ (reference sequence). The CDR3 length is 15 residues. This CDR3 is CASSSFLALPDTQYF. CDR3 in DNA: TGTGCCAGCAGCTCCTTTCTAGCGCTCCCAGATACGCAGTATTTT.

The chain couples TRBV6-2 or TRBV6-3 to TRBJ1-5, with TRBD1 matching 10 bases. Trimming removed 6 bases from V and 8 bases from J; junction bases left unmatched: 10. This CDR3 region has 15 residues. In germline, CDR1 is MNHEY, CDR2 SVGEGT. The CDR3 reads CASRLRDRGSEPQHF. Here the CDR3 DNA reads TGTGCCAGCAGACTCCGGGACAGGGGCAGTGAGCCCCAGCATTTT.

The rearrangement uses TRBV6-1 and TRBJ1-2, with 8 bases aligning to TRBD1. The CDR3 extends over 15 amino acids. Losses at the gene ends were 6 bases for V and 2 bases for J; bases not matched to a gene: 8. Per germline, CDR1 MNHNS and CDR2 SASEGT. The DNA for the CDR3 is TGTGCCAGCAGAGCCGATGGGACAGGAAACTATGGCTACACCTTC. Protein: CASRADGTGNYGYTF.

The V gene is TRBV5-1, the J gene TRBJ2-1; 9 nucleotides line up with TRBD1. After removal of 3 bases from V and 1 base from J, the junction contained 5 bases not matched to a gene. The CDR3 has 16 residues. Germline CDR1 SGHRS, CDR2 YFSETQ. The CDR3 reads CASSWGTGRSYNEQFF. CDR3 in DNA: TGCGCCAGCAGCTGGGGGACAGGGAGGTCCTACAATGAGCAGTTCTTC.